The 12 T cell receptor beta chains below all came from one sample that was sequenced in a study of beta chain features in type 1 diabetes. Study findings and constraints: For Type 1 diabetes patients, all four CD4+ subsets carried TCRB CDR3s that were moderately but significantly shorter.

Reverse transcription of all isolated RNA meant that expressed TCRB transcripts were sequenced. Clones were read by immunoSEQ multiplex PCR, and TCRdb kept only the in-frame ones, dropping some. The sample consists of about 370,000 clones, 8% to 10% of them appearing once. Their recognized antigens are unknown. Sequencing was done on a sample of central memory CD4+ T cells from blood. These receptors all come from a man aged 30 to 45 with type 1 diabetes.

The table lists this clone with a few counts. The chain combines TRBV5-1 with TRBJ2-3, with 8 nucleotides matching TRBD2. The CDR3 totals 16 residues. Germline lookup yields CDR1 SGHRS and CDR2 YFSETQ. Trimming at V came to 0 bases and at J to 0 bases, leaving 3 bases not matched to a gene. The CDR3 DNA reads as TGCGCCAGCAGCTTGGGACTAGCGAAAAGCACAGATACGCAGTATTTT. The encoded protein is CASSLGLAKSTDTQYF.

The chain combines TRBV7-3 with TRBJ2-7; D gene ambiguous. Germline CDR1 is SGHTA and CDR2 is FQGTGA. V lost 5 bases, J lost 0 bases, and 11 bases lay in between. The CDR3 totals 14 residues. The CDR3 protein is CASSPSGYSYEQYF. The CDR3 nucleotides are TGTGCCAGCAGCCCCAGTGGTTACTCCTACGAGCAGTACTTC.

This clone appeared a few times. The chain uses TRBV7-2 and TRBJ2-7; TRBD2 matches 7 bases. CDR1 is SGHTA and CDR2 is FQGNSA in the germline V gene. The CDR3 is made up of 13 amino acids. V shed 3 bases, J shed 4 bases, and the junction held 3 bases outside the gene matches. The CDR3 loop is CASSFAGVYEQYF. The CDR3 nucleotides read TGTGCCAGCAGCTTCGCGGGAGTATACGAGCAGTACTTC.

This clone appeared many times. Here the CDR3 reads CASSKRNEQYF. The DNA of the CDR3 is TGTGCCAGCAGCAAAAGGAACGAGCAGTACTTC. The chain carries TRBV21-1 and TRBJ2-7. TRBV21-1 corresponds to a pseudogene. The CDR3 length is 11 residues.

The V and J genes are TRBV4-3 and TRBJ1-4; TRBD1 agrees at 9 bases. This CDR3 has 15 amino acids. The J segment lost 8 bases and the V segment lost 1 base, leaving 5 bases of the junction unmatched. Germline values: CDR1 LGHNA, CDR2 YSLEER. Here the CDR3 DNA reads TGCGCCAGCAGCCAAGTGGACAGGGGCCAGGAAAAACTGTTTTTT. It translates to CASSQVDRGQEKLFF.

This clone was detected a few times. J is TRBJ2-3 and V is TRBV11-2, with 8 bases fitting TRBD1. The trim removed 3 bases at V and 2 bases at J, leaving 7 bases unmatched. The germline V gene has CDR1 SGHAT and CDR2 FQNNGV. There are 16 residues in the CDR3. Here the CDR3 reads CASSFRGQDITDTQYF. CDR3 DNA: TGTGCCAGCAGCTTCCGGGGACAGGACATCACAGATACGCAGTATTTT. The complete variable domain, with remaining parts taken from reference TRBV11-2 and TRBJ2-3, reads EAGVAQSPRYKIIEKRQSVAFWCNPISGHATLYWYQQILGQGPKLLIQFQNNGVVDDSQLPKDRFSAERLKGVDSTLKIQPAKLEDSAVYLCASSFRGQDITDTQYFGPGTRLTVL.

This clone was counted at least ten times. The CDR3 sequence is CSVGGDRGVTEAFF. The CDR3 nucleotides are TGCAGCGTTGGGGGGGACAGGGGTGTCACTGAAGCTTTCTTT. This rearrangement joins TRBV29-1 to TRBJ1-1, with 10 bases lining up with TRBD1. The V gene end was trimmed by 4 bases and the J gene end by 4 bases; junction bases not matched to a gene: 6. The CDR3 is 14 amino acids. Germline V gene sequence: CDR1 SQVTM, CDR2 ANQGSEA.

The chain joins TRBV10-3 to TRBJ2-7; weak D call: TRBD2 (6 bases). CDR1 ENHRY and CDR2 SYGVKD come from the germline V gene. Trimming took 8 bases from V and 3 from J, leaving 11 bases between them. The CDR3 is made up of 12 amino acids. The CDR3 sequence is CAIGGNGYEQYF. The CDR3 bases are TGTGCCATCGGGGGGAACGGCTACGAGCAGTACTTC.

This chain links TRBV19 with TRBJ2-7, with TRBD2 matching over 7 bases. This CDR3 has 15 amino acids. Germline V CDR1 and CDR2: LNHDA, SQIVND (reference sequence). The ends lost 1 base at V and 0 bases at J; junction bases unmatched: 3. In DNA, the CDR3 is TGTGCCAGTAGTATAGGTCCTAGCGGCTCCTACGAGCAGTACTTC. Amino acid sequence: CASSIGPSGSYEQYF.

This clone was detected only a few times. The chain carries TRBV27 and TRBJ1-2; tentatively, D is TRBD1 (6 bases). V dropped 10 bases and J dropped 2 bases, with 11 bases sitting between them. The CDR3 is made up of 12 amino acids. Germline values: CDR1 MNHEY, CDR2 SMNVEV (reference sequence). CDR3 sequence: CATTDRNYGYTF. CDR3 bases: TGTGCCACCACCGACAGGAACTATGGCTACACCTTC.

The CDR3 sequence: CASSLRDLSSYEQYF. The CDR3 nucleotides are TGTGCCAGCAGCTTACGGGATCTCAGCTCCTACGAGCAGTACTTC. The V gene is TRBV7-8, the J gene TRBJ2-7, with D perhaps matching TRBD2 (5 bases). With 2 bases removed from V and 0 bases from J, the gap between germline ends came to 11 bases. Germline V gene data show CDR1 as SGHVS and CDR2 as FQNEAQ. The CDR3 runs 15 residues.

The chain couples TRBV6-5 to TRBJ2-7; perhaps TRBD2 as D (5 bases). The germline V gene has CDR1 MNHEY and CDR2 SVGAGI. Trimming took off 5 bases at V and 7 bases at J, with 15 bases between the two ends. CDR3 size: 13 residues. The CDR3 DNA reads as TGTGCCAGCAGTGGACGGACCGGCGGGGAGCAGTACTTC. This translates into CASSGRTGGEQYF.